This T cell receptor beta chain was recovered during a study of blood T cell repertoires in COVID-19. About the study: Material from acute and convalescent COVID-19 was sourced from the United States, Italy and Spain. PBMCs, B-cell-depleted T cells, or T cells were the source of the cDNA or gDNA that made up the material.

Authors' data handling: Reference gene primer amplification gave nucleated cell count estimates. The protocol was immunoSEQ multiplex PCR, while the TCRdb copy is restricted to in-frame clones and leaves out a portion. V and J calls and clone size are those listed in that table; D and trimming were worked out from the DNA. Altogether 270,000 or so clones are present, around four fifths being singletons, with the ten largest covering around a tenth. CDR1 and CDR2 (germline): SNHLY, FYNNEI. The length of the CDR3 is 13 residues. The ends lost 8 bases at V and 1 base at J; junction bases unmatched: 3. The sequence was collected from a woman aged 45-59 years who had recovered from COVID-19. The rearrangement joins TRBV2 to TRBJ2-7, with TRBD2 matching over 9 bases. Sequencing was done on a sample of peripheral blood. The CDR3 sequence is CASVLAGSYEQYF. The DNA of the CDR3 is TGTGCCAGCGTACTAGCGGGTTCCTACGAGCAGTACTTC.